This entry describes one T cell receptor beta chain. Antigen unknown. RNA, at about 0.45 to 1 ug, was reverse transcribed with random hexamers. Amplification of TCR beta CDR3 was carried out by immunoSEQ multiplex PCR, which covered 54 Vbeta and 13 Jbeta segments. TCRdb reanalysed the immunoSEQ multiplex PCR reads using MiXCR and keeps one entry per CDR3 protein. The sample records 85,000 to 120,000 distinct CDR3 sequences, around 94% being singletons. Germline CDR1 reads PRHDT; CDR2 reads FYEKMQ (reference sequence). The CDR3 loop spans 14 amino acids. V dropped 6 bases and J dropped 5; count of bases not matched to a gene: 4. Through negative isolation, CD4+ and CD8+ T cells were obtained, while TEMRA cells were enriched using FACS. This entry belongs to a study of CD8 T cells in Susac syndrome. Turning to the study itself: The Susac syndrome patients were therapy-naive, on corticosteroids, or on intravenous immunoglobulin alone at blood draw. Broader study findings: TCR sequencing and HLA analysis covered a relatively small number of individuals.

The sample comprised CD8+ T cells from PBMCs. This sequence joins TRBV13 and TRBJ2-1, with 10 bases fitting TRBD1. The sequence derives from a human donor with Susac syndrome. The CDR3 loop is CASSGTGDHNEQFF. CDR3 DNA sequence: TGTGCCAGCAGTGGGACAGGGGATCACAATGAGCAGTTCTTC.